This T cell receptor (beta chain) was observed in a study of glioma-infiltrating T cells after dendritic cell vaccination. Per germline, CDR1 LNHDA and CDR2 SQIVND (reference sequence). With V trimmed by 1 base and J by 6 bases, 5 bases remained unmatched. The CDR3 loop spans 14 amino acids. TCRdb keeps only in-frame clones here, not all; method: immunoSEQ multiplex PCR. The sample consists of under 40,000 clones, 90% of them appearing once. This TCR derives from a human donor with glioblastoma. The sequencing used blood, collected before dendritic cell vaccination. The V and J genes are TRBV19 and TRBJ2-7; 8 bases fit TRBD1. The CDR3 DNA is TGTGCCAGTAGTATAGGGACAGGGAGGTTCGAGCAGTACTTC. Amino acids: CASSIGTGRFEQYF.